This TCR beta chain is from a study of Ad26.COV2.S vaccination and SARS-CoV-2 variants. V dropped 6 bases and J dropped 9; count of bases not matched to a gene: 16. CDR1 and CDR2 from the germline V gene are SGHTA and FQGNSA. The CDR3 consists of 15 residues. Indicated treatment: around 19 received Ad26.COV2.S at low or high dose, single or two shots; 5 received placebo; per-sample allocation not given. Sample collection was performed on day 63 after the first vaccine or placebo injection. Repertoires were generated with immunoSEQ multiplex PCR, while TCRdb's copy carries only in-frame clones and drops some. This table has about 350,000 clones, about 86% appearing once.

The TCR comes from a person between 18 and 65 years old who received the Ad26.COV2.S COVID-19 vaccine or a placebo. The sequencing here drew on peripheral blood, taken in a trial of Ad26.COV2.S vaccine versus placebo. The genes are TRBV7-2 and TRBJ2-7; 8 bases align to TRBD2. CDR3 DNA: TGTGCCAGCAGGACGGGTAATAGCGGGATTTTTAGGCAGTACTTC. It codes for CASRTGNSGIFRQYF.